The clone carrying this T cell receptor beta chain came up a few times. As yet, its antigen is unknown. This record belongs to a study of T cells in Graves' hyperthyroidism and ophthalmopathy. General observations from the study: Blood held most thyroid clonotypes expanded above 0.001 frequency.

Graves' hyperthyroidism without ophthalmopathy progression within 18 months was termed stable. Unmatched junction bases numbered 15, after V lost 3 bases and J lost 3 bases. Germline V lookup: CDR1 SGHRS, CDR2 YFSETQ. This CDR3 has 17 residues. RNA transcripts gave rise to amplified TCR beta CDR3 regions. First-round RT-PCR of the TCR CDR3 relied on the HTBI primer set. TCRdb reanalysed the multiplex PCR reads using MiXCR and keeps one entry per CDR3 protein. In the table there are about 760,000 distinct CDR3 sequences, around a third of which are singletons. The chain employs TRBV5-1 and TRBJ2-7; 7 nucleotides match TRBD1. The specimen sequenced was blood. This clonotype originated in a woman aged 40 to 50 with Graves' hyperthyroidism. CDR3 bases: TGCGCCAGCAGCTGGAGGACCCCGACAGGGAAGAGCTACGAGCAGTACTTC. As protein: CASSWRTPTGKSYEQYF.